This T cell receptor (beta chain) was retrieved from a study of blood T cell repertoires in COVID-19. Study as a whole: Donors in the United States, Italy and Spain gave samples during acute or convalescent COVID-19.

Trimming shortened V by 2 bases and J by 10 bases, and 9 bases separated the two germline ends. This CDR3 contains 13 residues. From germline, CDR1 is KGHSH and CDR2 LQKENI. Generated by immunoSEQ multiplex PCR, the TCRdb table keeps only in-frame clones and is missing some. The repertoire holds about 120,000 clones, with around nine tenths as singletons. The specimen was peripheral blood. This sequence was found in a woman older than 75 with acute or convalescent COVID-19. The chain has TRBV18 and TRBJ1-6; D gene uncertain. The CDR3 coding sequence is TGTGCCAGCTCACCAGGAACGGGATCACCCCTCCACTTT. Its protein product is CASSPGTGSPLHF.